This T cell receptor beta chain was sequenced for a study of CD4 and CD8 cells across lung adenocarcinoma regions. Localized lung adenocarcinoma, a non-small cell lung cancer, affected the donors. Germline-derived CDR1 and CDR2 are SEHNR and FQNEAQ (reference sequence). CDR3 length: 18 amino acids. Trimming left V 11 bases short and J 13 bases short, with 39 bases between. TCRdb analysed the PCR reads with MiXCR anew, one entry per CDR3 protein. The table includes fewer than 10,000 distinct CDR3 sequences, 45% to 60% detected once. Sequencing was carried out using CD8+ T cells from the center of a lung tumor. The sequence was obtained from a female donor with lung adenocarcinoma. The CD4 and CD8 labels of this study may be unreliable. The chain couples TRBV7-9 to TRBJ2-4; a possible D gene is TRBD1 (6 bases). The CDR3 DNA sequence: TGTGCCGGCTTCTCCGTTAGGCGCGCAGGGGAAGACAAAAACACCCAGTACTTC. This encodes CAGFSVRRAGEDKNTQYF.